This note documents a single TCR beta chain sequence. The method was immunoSEQ multiplex PCR; TCRdb's version includes in-frame clones alone and lacks a portion of them. The sample lists roughly 75,000 clones, roughly nine tenths occurring once. The sample belongs to a study of OX40 agonist ivuxolimab in advanced cancers. Turning to the study itself: Ivuxolimab, an agonist antibody against OX40 (CD134), was given to patients. Intravenous ivuxolimab was administered to patients every 2 weeks at 0.01 to 10 mg/kg.

CDR3 length: 15 amino acids. Here the sequenced sample was CD4+ or CD8+ T cells sorted from blood, taken in a trial of the OX40 agonist ivuxolimab. The chain joins TRBV21-1 to TRBJ1-5; TRBD1, the table's D call, was not compared with the DNA. TRBV21-1 is an annotated pseudogene. This clonotype originated in an adult with an advanced solid tumor such as melanoma, head and neck, liver or kidney cancer. The CDR3 coding sequence is TGTGCCAGCCCCTCATGTAAGGGGATGAATCAGCCCCAGCATTTT. Translation gives CASPSCKGMNQPQHF.